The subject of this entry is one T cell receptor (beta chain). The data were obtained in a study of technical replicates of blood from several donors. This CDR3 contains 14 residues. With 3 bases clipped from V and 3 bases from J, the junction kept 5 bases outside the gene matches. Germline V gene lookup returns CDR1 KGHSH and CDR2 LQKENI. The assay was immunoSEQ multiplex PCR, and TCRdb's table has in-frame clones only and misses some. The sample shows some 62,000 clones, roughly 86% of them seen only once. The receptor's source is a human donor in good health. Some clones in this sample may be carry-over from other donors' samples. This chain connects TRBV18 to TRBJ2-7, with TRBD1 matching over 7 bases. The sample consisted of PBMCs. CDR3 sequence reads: CASSPWDRHYEQYF. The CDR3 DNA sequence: TGTGCCAGCTCACCCTGGGACAGACACTACGAGCAGTACTTC.